This TCR beta chain was retrieved from a study of control samples from healthy donors and cancer patients. Trimming at V came to 0 bases and at J to 2 bases, leaving 4 bases not matched to a gene. The CDR3 consists of 17 residues. Germline V gene sequence: CDR1 KGHSY, CDR2 FQNENV. Sequencing was performed with immunoSEQ multiplex PCR; in TCRdb, only in-frame clones are kept and a portion is missing. The sample has 94,000 or so clones, around 85% seen once. The clonotype comes from a man between 65 and 80 years old with lung cancer. The rearrangement joins TRBV16 to TRBJ2-2, with TRBD1 identical over 9 bases. Sequencing was done on a sample of PBMCs. The CDR3, as DNA: TGTGCCAGCAGCCAATCGGGGACAGGGTACAACACCGGGGAGCTGTTTTTT. It codes for CASSQSGTGYNTGELFF.